Presented here are 20 T cell receptor beta chains from one specimen sequenced in a study of T cells in Graves' hyperthyroidism and ophthalmopathy. Amplification yielded TCR beta CDR3 regions, with RNA transcripts as the source. Researchers ran a first-round RT-PCR on the TCR CDR3 using the HTBI primer set. TCRdb reanalysed the multiplex PCR reads using MiXCR and keeps one entry per CDR3 protein. The sample includes under 130,000 distinct CDR3 sequences, about 50% of them seen just once. Source material: blood. The receptors were gathered from a man aged 35 to 55 with Graves' hyperthyroidism.

Remarks on this clonotype: A much larger clone is a single base away; this may be a read error. The J gene is TRBJ1-1, the V gene TRBV11-2, with TRBD1 identical over 8 bases. The CDR3 totals 15 residues. Germline V gene sequence: CDR1 SGHAT, CDR2 FQNNGV. Trimming took 5 bases from V and 8 from J; bases not matched to a gene: 13. CDR3 residues: CASSLPDRAWTEAFF. In nucleotides, the CDR3 is TGTGCCAGCAGCCTCCCGGACAGGGCCTGGACAGAAGCTTTCTTT.

This clonotype was seen a handful of times. The V and J genes are TRBV7-2 and TRBJ2-7; 7 bases are a match to TRBD2. CDR1 and CDR2 from the germline V gene are SGHTA and FQGNSA. After removal of 6 bases from V and 6 bases from J, the junction contained 11 bases not matched to a gene. The CDR3 spans 14 residues. The CDR3 sequence is CASSPLWGGCEQYF. CDR3 sequence (DNA): TGTGCCAGCAGTCCCCTTTGGGGGGGTTGCGAGCAGTACTTC.

About this clonotype itself: A much larger clone lies one base from this, so it may be a read error. The chain is built from TRBV6-6 and TRBJ2-5; possibly TRBD1 for D (5 bases). The CDR3 is 15 amino acids. With 2 bases removed from V and 2 bases from J, the gap between germline ends came to 12 bases. CDR1 is MNHNY, CDR2 SVGAGI, per germline (reference sequence). CDR3 DNA sequence: TGTGCCAGCAGTTACGGGGCTGTGCTGCAAGAGACCCAGTACTTC. As protein: CASSYGAVLQETQYF.

About this clonotype itself: A much larger clone differs by one base, so this may be a read error. V usage is TRBV11-1 and J usage is TRBJ2-3; 9 positions match TRBD2. The CDR3 has 14 residues. Germline-derived CDR1 and CDR2 are SGHAT and FQDESV (reference sequence). CDR3 region: CASSGGGGADMQYF. The CDR3 DNA sequence: TGTGCCAGCAGTGGGGGCGGGGGGGCGGATATGCAGTATTTT.

A word on this clonotype: One end of the junction is discordant with germline, which a read error may explain. The V gene is TRBV15, the J gene TRBJ2-5, with D perhaps given as TRBD1 or TRBD2 (5 bases each). Per the germline V gene, CDR1 is LNHNV and CDR2 is YYDKDF (reference sequence). The CDR3 contains 17 residues. CDR3 loop: CATSRAMDIQGEGTQCF. As DNA, the CDR3 is TGTGCCACCAGCAGGGCGATGGACATACAAGGTGAAGGGACCCAGTGCTTC.

A few counts support this clonotype. Just one base apart from a much larger clone, this may be a read error. The genes are TRBV5-5 and TRBJ1-1, with D perhaps matching TRBD1 (5 bases). The CDR3 sequence is 13 residues long. Germline V lookup: CDR1 SGHKS, CDR2 YYEKEE (reference sequence). The CDR3 sequence is CASSRTLDTVAFF. Written as DNA, the CDR3 is TGTGCCAGCAGCCGCACGCTGGACACTGTAGCTTTCTTT.

This clonotype was counted ten times or more. The J gene is TRBJ2-5, the V gene TRBV11-3; no clear D gene. This CDR3 spans 13 amino acids. Per the germline V gene, CDR1 is SGHNT and CDR2 is YENEEA. With 5 bases removed from V and 5 bases from J, the gap between germline ends came to 12 bases. The CDR3 DNA is TGTGCCAGCAGCCCGGGCCAGTTTGAGACCCAGTACTTC. This encodes CASSPGQFETQYF. The entire variable domain, with the rest obtained from reference TRBV11-3 and TRBJ2-5, is as follows: EAGVVQSPRYKIIEKKQPVAFWCNPISGHNTLYWYLQNLGQGPELLIRYENEEAVDDSQLPKDRFSAERLKGVDSTLKIQPAELGDSAVYLCASSPGQFETQYFGPGTRLLVL.

This clonotype was found many times. The rearrangement uses TRBV12-3 or TRBV12-4 and TRBJ1-1; possibly TRBD1 for D (6 bases). V lost 7 bases and J 0 bases, leaving 12 bases between the germline ends. CDR3 length: 14 residues. CDR3 coding DNA: TGTGCCAGCATCTTGGGGACACTGAACACTGAAGCTTTCTTT. Encoded protein: CASILGTLNTEAFF.

This clonotype has just one count. V and J are TRBV15 and TRBJ1-6; no definite D call. The germline V and J ends were trimmed by 2 bases and 9 bases, with 8 bases remaining between them. Per germline, CDR1 LNHNV and CDR2 YYDKDF (reference sequence). The CDR3 length is 13 residues. CDR3: CATSRQTSSPLHF. The CDR3 region has the DNA TGTGCCACCAGCAGACAGACTAGTTCACCCCTCCACTTT.

The chain employs TRBV29-1 and TRBJ2-7; TRBD2 matches 10 bases. The CDR3 totals 11 residues. Germline loops: CDR1 SQVTM, CDR2 ANQGSEA. V dropped 6 bases and J dropped 7; count of bases not matched to a gene: 3. The CDR3 is CSVVAGGEQYF. Written as DNA, the CDR3 is TGCAGCGTAGTAGCGGGAGGAGAGCAGTACTTC.

The CDR3 nucleotides are TGTGCCAGCAGCTTTGCGGGGGGAGGGGAGACCCAGTACTTC. Translated: CASSFAGGGETQYF. This chain links TRBV2 with TRBJ2-5, with TRBD2 matching over 8 bases. The CDR3 is 14 amino acids. Per germline, CDR1 SNHLY and CDR2 FYNNEI. After removal of 6 bases from V and 5 bases from J, the junction contained 8 bases not matched to a gene.

This clonotype was counted ten times or more. The rearrangement links TRBV5-1 to TRBJ2-2; 10 nucleotides line up with TRBD2. This CDR3 spans 16 amino acids. Germline trimming cut 0 bases from V and 5 bases from J; bases unmatched to any gene: 4. The V gene's germline CDR1 is SGHRS and CDR2 YFSETQ. The CDR3 spells CASSLAGTSATGELFF. Here the CDR3 DNA reads TGCGCCAGCAGCTTGGCCGGGACTAGCGCGACCGGGGAGCTGTTTTTT.

This rearrangement joins TRBV10-1 to TRBJ2-5, with D perhaps matching TRBD1 (5 bases). Germline V gene data show CDR1 as WNHNN and CDR2 as SYGVQD (reference sequence). The germline V and J ends were trimmed by 9 bases and 4 bases, with 21 bases remaining between them. This CDR3 region has 15 residues. CDR3 nucleotides: TGCGCCAGTGACCTTAGTGGTCAGGGCTCAGAGACCCAGTACTTC. It translates to CASDLSGQGSETQYF.

The chain combines TRBV7-3 with TRBJ2-1, with TRBD1 matching over 9 bases. V lost 3 bases and J lost 6; bases outside the gene matches: 9. This CDR3 contains 16 residues. Per the germline V gene, CDR1 is SGHTA and CDR2 is FQGTGA. CDR3 region: CASSLVRWGQGNEQFF. CDR3 DNA: TGTGCCAGCAGCTTGGTTCGTTGGGGACAGGGCAATGAGCAGTTCTTC. The whole variable domain, filled in from reference TRBV7-3 and TRBJ2-1, reads GAGVSQTPSNKVTEKGKYVELRCDPISGHTALYWYRQSLGQGPEFLIYFQGTGAADDSGLPNDRFFAVRPEGSVSTLKIQRTERGDSAVYLCASSLVRWGQGNEQFFGPGTRLTVL.

The V and J genes are TRBV25-1 and TRBJ2-7, with no clear D. Trimming stripped 4 bases from V and 3 bases from J, with 10 bases between. Germline V CDR1 and CDR2: MGHDK, SYGVNS. The CDR3 covers 13 residues. The CDR3 nucleotides read TGTGCCAGCAGTGTTACAGCAGGCTACGAGCAGTACTTC. The encoded protein is CASSVTAGYEQYF.

In this sample, this clonotype turned up many times. The chain combines TRBV6-2 or TRBV6-3 with TRBJ2-2; D unresolved. Germline V CDR1 and CDR2: MNHEY, SVGEGT. Trimming took off 8 bases at V and 5 bases at J, with 15 bases between the two ends. CDR3 length: 14 amino acids. As DNA, the CDR3 is TGTGCCAGCTTACAGCCGATCTTGACCGGGGAGCTGTTTTTT. Its translation is CASLQPILTGELFF.

The chain combines TRBV7-3 with TRBJ1-2, with 11 bases fitting TRBD1. Trimming took 3 bases from V and 7 from J; bases not matched to a gene: 1. The V gene's germline CDR1 is SGHTA and CDR2 FQGTGA. The CDR3 spans 13 residues. DNA for the CDR3: TGTGCCAGCAGCTTGGACAGGGGGCCTGGCTACACCTTC. It codes for CASSLDRGPGYTF.

The rearrangement uses TRBV7-9 and TRBJ2-5, with TRBD1 identical over 9 bases. The CDR3 is made up of 15 amino acids. Per the germline V gene, CDR1 is SEHNR and CDR2 is FQNEAQ (reference sequence). With V trimmed by 7 bases and J by 5 bases, 11 bases remained unmatched. The CDR3 DNA reads as TGTGCCAGCAACACGGACACAGGGGGCGGCGAGACCCAGTACTTC. This codes for CASNTDTGGGETQYF.

This clonotype was recorded only once. This clone may be a read error of a much larger clone one base away. For the CDR3, the DNA is TGCGCCAGCAGCCAAGACGTAGGGCAGGGTTGTCAGCCCCAGCATTTT. Translated: CASSQDVGQGCQPQHF. The chain combines TRBV4-3 with TRBJ1-5, with D possibly being TRBD1 (5 bases). Deletions cut 0 bases from V and 6 bases from J, with 15 bases between. This CDR3 is 16 amino acids long. Germline-derived CDR1 and CDR2 are LGHNA and YSLEER.

In its sample, this clonotype was seen many times. The CDR3 is CASSGPDGYTF. In DNA form, the CDR3 reads TGTGCCAGCAGTGGGCCGGATGGCTACACCTTC. This chain uses TRBV13 with TRBJ1-2; D call uncertain. CDR1 PRHDT and CDR2 FYEKMQ come from the germline V gene (reference sequence). V lost 6 bases and J lost 6, with 8 bases in between. There are 11 residues in the CDR3.